These 10 T cell receptor beta chains came from one sample sequenced in a study of T cell repertoires in cytomegalovirus infection (dated by TCRdb to the late 2010s). Sequencing relied on an Illumina HiSeq 1500. Through fastp at Q25 and MiXCR, TCRdb rebuilt clones from the public reads, retaining in-frame beta chains. Rows with one shared CDR3 protein collapse into an entry with the most common genes and DNA. Counted in this sample were about a million distinct CDR3 sequences; approximately 33% of them appeared once. 10% to 15% of the sample is in the top ten clones. No antigen has been assigned to these receptors. This specimen's treatment or condition label, per the study, means: in vitro stimulation with specific CMV peptide epitopes to enrich CMV-specific T cells. Sample: cultured CD8+ T cells from PBMCs, taken from culture after CMV antigen stimulation. These TCRs come from a human donor in good health (CMV status not recorded). Some clones in this sample may be carry-over from other donors' samples.

The rearrangement joins TRBV19 to TRBJ1-2, with 10 bases matching TRBD1. This CDR3 comprises 15 residues. Germline V gene sequence: CDR1 LNHDA, CDR2 SQIVND (reference sequence). Losses at the gene ends were 6 bases for V and 8 bases for J; bases not matched to a gene: 12. The CDR3 bases are TGTGCCAGTAGCTTTAGGGGGACAGGGGATCGCGGCTACACCTTC. Protein product: CASSFRGTGDRGYTF.

The table lists this clonotype with a few counts. This sequence joins TRBV6-5 and TRBJ2-5, with 10 nucleotides matching TRBD2. Unmatched junction bases numbered 9, after V lost 0 bases and J lost 5 bases. The CDR3 is 17 residues long. Germline V CDR1 and CDR2: MNHEY, SVGAGI. The CDR3 sequence: CASSYSFLAGARETQYF. The CDR3 coding sequence is TGTGCCAGCAGTTACTCCTTCCTAGCGGGGGCCCGGGAGACCCAGTACTTC.

This clonotype was recorded many times. The chain has TRBV7-6 and TRBJ2-5, with D perhaps matching TRBD2 (6 bases). This CDR3 region has 17 residues. The V and J ends lost 5 bases and 5 bases respectively, with 24 bases between them. The germline V gene encodes CDR1 SGHVS and CDR2 FNYEAQ. The CDR3 loop is CASSTFLGGVLWETQYF. CDR3 nucleotide sequence: TGTGCCAGCAGCACATTTCTCGGGGGAGTCCTGTGGGAGACCCAGTACTTC.

The J gene is TRBJ2-1, the V gene TRBV6-2 or TRBV6-3, with TRBD1 matching 7 bases. Germline V gives CDR1 MNHEY, CDR2 SVGEGT. The ends lost 8 bases at V and 12 bases at J; junction bases unmatched: 19. This CDR3 spans 15 amino acids. CDR3 protein: CASETGQDTLSVQFF. Written as DNA, the CDR3 is TGTGCCAGCGAAACCGGACAGGACACCTTGTCTGTGCAGTTCTTC.

This clonotype was seen at least ten times. The chain recombines TRBV12-3 or TRBV12-4 with TRBJ2-5; the match to TRBD1 covers 8 bases. The CDR3 runs 12 residues. Trimming cost V 8 bases and J 5 bases; bases outside gene matches: 4. CDR3: CASAGGLETQYF. DNA for the CDR3: TGTGCCAGCGCAGGGGGCCTGGAGACCCAGTACTTC.

The chain has TRBV15 and TRBJ2-1, with TRBD2 identical over 10 bases. The trim removed 0 bases at V and 5 bases at J, leaving 10 bases unmatched. The CDR3 has 18 residues. Germline V gene lookup returns CDR1 LNHNV and CDR2 YYDKDF (reference sequence). The CDR3 is CATSRDTLAGDLHNEQFF. For the CDR3, the DNA is TGTGCCACCAGCAGAGATACCCTAGCGGGGGACCTCCACAATGAGCAGTTCTTC. The full variable domain, its missing parts supplied by reference TRBV15 and TRBJ2-1, is DAMVIQNPRYQVTQFGKPVTLSCSQTLNHNVMYWYQQKSSQAPKLLFHYYDKDFNNEADTPDNFQSRRPNTSFCFLDIRSPGLGDTAMYLCATSRDTLAGDLHNEQFFGPGTRLTVL.

In its sample, this clonotype was seen a few times. This chain uses TRBV25-1 with TRBJ1-2, with 9 nucleotides matching TRBD1. The CDR3 loop spans 13 amino acids. Trimming removed 6 bases from V and 6 bases from J; junction bases left unmatched: 5. CDR1 is MGHDK and CDR2 is SYGVNS in the germline V gene. This CDR3 is CASSGGTGNGYTF. The CDR3 DNA reads TGTGCCAGCAGCGGGGGGACAGGGAATGGCTACACCTTC.

The V call is TRBV19, the J call TRBJ1-2; tentative D call: TRBD1 (5 bases). V lost 10 bases to trimming and J lost 6 bases, with 15 bases between them. CDR1 is LNHDA and CDR2 is SQIVND in the germline V gene (reference sequence). The CDR3 length is 12 residues. The CDR3 sequence is CANLSGGNGYTF. CDR3 nucleotides: TGTGCCAACCTCTCGGGGGGAAATGGCTACACCTTC.

The genes are TRBV6-1 and TRBJ2-7, with TRBD2 identical over 7 bases. The CDR3 is 13 amino acids. V was pared by 3 bases and J by 4 bases, with 3 bases of the junction left unmatched. Looked up from germline, CDR1 is MNHNS and CDR2 is SASEGT. CDR3 DNA: TGTGCCAGCAGTGAGGGACTAAATTACGAGCAGTACTTC. Its protein product is CASSEGLNYEQYF.

This chain uses TRBV4-1 with TRBJ2-3; 13 bases agree with TRBD2. CDR3 length equals 20 residues. Germline CDR1 is MGHRA and CDR2 is YSYEKL. The ends lost 2 bases at V and 2 bases at J; junction bases unmatched: 13. CDR3 sequence: CASSQLPGLAGSTNTDTQYF. CDR3 bases: TGCGCCAGCAGCCAACTACCGGGACTAGCGGGGAGTACCAACACAGATACGCAGTATTTT.